Presented here are 21 T cell receptor beta chains from one specimen sequenced in a study of T cells in Graves' hyperthyroidism and ophthalmopathy. Amplified TCR beta CDR3 regions derived from RNA transcripts. The HTBI primer set was used in a first-round RT-PCR of the TCR CDR3. TCRdb re-called the multiplex PCR reads with MiXCR, one entry per CDR3 protein. Of about 600,000 distinct CDR3 sequences in the sample, about 14% are singletons; the top ten hold roughly an eighth. The source material was blood. These receptor sequences come from a woman between 50 and 59 years old with Graves' ophthalmopathy.

This clonotype was picked up a small number of times. The chain uses TRBV27 and TRBJ1-3; D uncertain. The CDR3 covers 15 residues. The germline CDR1 and CDR2 sequences are MNHEY and SMNVEV (reference sequence). Between the trimmed V and J ends, which lost 6 bases and 0 bases, there was a span of 12 bases. Here the CDR3 reads CASSPSDLSGNTIYF. CDR3 sequence (DNA): TGTGCCAGCAGCCCTTCAGACCTCTCTGGAAACACCATATATTTT.

This clonotype was observed many times. The chain couples TRBV15 to TRBJ1-1; 8 bases align to TRBD1. The CDR3 consists of 16 residues. Trimming took 4 bases from V and 1 from J; bases not matched to a gene: 8. Germline loops: CDR1 LNHNV, CDR2 YYDKDF (reference sequence). The CDR3 coding sequence is TGTGCCACCAGCAACCCCGGGACAGGAAGGAACACTGAAGCTTTCTTT. Its protein product is CATSNPGTGRNTEAFF.

The chain has TRBV7-3 and TRBJ2-1; D might be TRBD2 (5 bases). In germline, CDR1 is SGHTA, CDR2 FQGTGA. The CDR3 runs to 13 residues. Deletions cut 1 base from V and 10 bases from J, with 11 bases between. DNA of the CDR3: TGTGCCAGCAGCTTAAGGGAGCAAGGAGAGCAGTTCTTC. Protein sequence: CASSLREQGEQFF.

This chain joins TRBV20-1 and TRBJ1-2, with a possible D match to TRBD1 (6 bases). The CDR3 length is 12 residues. Looked up from germline, CDR1 is DFQATT and CDR2 is SNEGSKA (reference sequence). V shed 1 base and J shed 8 bases, with 11 bases lying between them. In DNA, the CDR3 is TGCAGTGCTAGAGTACAGGGTGACGGCTACACCTTC. Protein sequence: CSARVQGDGYTF.

The sample holds a few counts of this clonotype. The chain uses TRBV20-1 and TRBJ1-6; 7 bases are a match to TRBD1. V lost 6 bases and J lost 6; bases outside the gene matches: 14. Germline CDR1 is DFQATT and CDR2 is SNEGSKA (reference sequence). The CDR3 contains 16 residues. The CDR3, as DNA: TGCAGTGCCCGGGGGTTAGGGGGCGCGGTTAATTCACCCCTCCACTTT. It translates to CSARGLGGAVNSPLHF.

This clonotype was detected ten times or more. The V and J genes are TRBV7-9 and TRBJ1-5; 11 nucleotides line up with TRBD1. The ends lost 8 bases at V and 7 bases at J; junction bases unmatched: 4. The CDR3 is made up of 13 amino acids. CDR1 SEHNR and CDR2 FQNEAQ come from the germline V gene (reference sequence). CDR3 residues: CASGTGGWQPQHF. The CDR3 DNA reads as TGTGCCAGCGGGACAGGGGGATGGCAGCCCCAGCATTTT. Complete variable domain (other parts from reference TRBV7-9 and TRBJ1-5): DTGVSQNPRHKITKRGQNVTFRCDPISEHNRLYWYRQTLGQGPEFLTYFQNEAQLEKSRLLSDRFSAERPKGSFSTLEIQRTEQGDSAMYLCASGTGGWQPQHFGDGTRLSIL.

This clonotype was counted a few times. V gene TRBV10-3 combines with J gene TRBJ2-7; a weak D match, TRBD2 (5 bases). Germline V gene lookup returns CDR1 ENHRY and CDR2 SYGVKD. The V end was cut by 2 bases, the J end by 3 bases, with 14 bases between. CDR3 length: 15 amino acids. Written as DNA, the CDR3 is TGTGCCATCAGTGAGATCCGGGAAATTCACTACGAGCAGTACTTC. Protein: CAISEIREIHYEQYF.

The sample holds many counts of this clonotype. The gene calls are TRBV20-1 and TRBJ2-3, with 10 bases identical to TRBD2. This CDR3 comprises 15 residues. V gave up 6 bases and J gave up 6 bases; unmatched junction bases: 12. Germline lookup yields CDR1 DFQATT and CDR2 SNEGSKA (reference sequence). The CDR3 reads CSATPPAGGSDTQYF. The CDR3 region has the DNA TGCAGTGCAACCCCCCCAGCGGGGGGGTCGGATACGCAGTATTTT.

This clonotype was seen many times. CDR3 coding DNA: TGCAGCGTTTCGGGGTCAGAGGCCTCTTACAATGAGCAGTTCTTC. This translates into CSVSGSEASYNEQFF. The chain couples TRBV29-1 to TRBJ2-1; a possible D gene is TRBD2 (5 bases). The CDR3 contains 15 residues. The germline gives CDR1 SQVTM, CDR2 ANQGSEA. V lost 5 bases to trimming and J lost 4 bases, with 18 bases between them.

Ten or more counts support this clonotype. The V gene is TRBV20-1, the J gene TRBJ2-7; TRBD1 matches at 7 bases. V dropped 4 bases and J dropped 2; count of bases not matched to a gene: 2. Germline V CDR1 and CDR2: DFQATT, SNEGSKA (reference sequence). This CDR3 region has 12 residues. The chain's CDR3 is CSAKRGPYEQYF. The CDR3, as DNA: TGCAGTGCTAAGAGGGGGCCCTACGAGCAGTACTTC.

This clonotype was seen many times. This sequence joins TRBV28 and TRBJ1-4, with D hard to call. CDR1 is MDHEN and CDR2 is SYDVKM in the germline V gene. The length of the CDR3 is 14 residues. V lost 5 bases, J lost 7 bases, and 14 bases lay in between. CDR3 DNA sequence: TGTGCCAGCAGTCGGGAACCCTTTGGTGAAAAACTGTTTTTT. Protein: CASSREPFGEKLFF. Combining the CDR3 with reference TRBV28 and TRBJ1-4 gives the whole variable domain DVKVTQSSRYLVKRTGEKVFLECVQDMDHENMFWYRQDPGLGLRLIYFSYDVKMKEKGDIPEGYSVSREKKERFSLILESASTNQTSMYLCASSREPFGEKLFFGSGTQLSVL.

This clonotype appeared many times. V is TRBV3-1 and J is TRBJ1-4, with 7 bases fitting TRBD1. CDR3 size: 15 residues. Germline lookup yields CDR1 LGHDT and CDR2 YNNKEL (reference sequence). The V gene end was trimmed by 1 base and the J gene end by 5 bases; junction bases not matched to a gene: 4. In DNA, the CDR3 is TGTGCCAGCAGCCAAGGACAGGGAAGGAATGAAAAACTGTTTTTT. Residues: CASSQGQGRNEKLFF.

This clonotype was seen a handful of times. This sequence joins TRBV5-1 and TRBJ2-1, with D hard to call. The V end lost 3 bases, the J end lost 9 bases, and 13 bases lay between the germline ends. The CDR3 spans 13 residues. Germline V gives CDR1 SGHRS, CDR2 YFSETQ. CDR3 region: CASSSPAWSEQFF. CDR3 in DNA: TGCGCCAGCAGCTCGCCGGCCTGGAGTGAGCAGTTCTTC. Filled out from reference TRBV5-1 and TRBJ2-1, the complete variable domain reads KAGVTQTPRYLIKTRGQQVTLSCSPISGHRSVSWYQQTPGQGLQFLFEYFSETQRNKGNFPGRFSGRQFSNSRSEMNVSTLELGDSALYLCASSSPAWSEQFFGPGTRLTVL.

The chain joins TRBV9 to TRBJ2-7, with TRBD2 matching over 9 bases. CDR1 is SGDLS and CDR2 is YYNGEE in the germline V gene. V dropped 0 bases and J dropped 1; count of bases not matched to a gene: 8. This CDR3 region has 17 residues. CDR3 coding DNA: TGTGCCAGCAGCGTAGTAATGGCGGGAGGGCCTTCCTACGAGCAGTACTTC. It yields the protein CASSVVMAGGPSYEQYF.

For the CDR3, the DNA is TGTGCCAGCAGTTTATCTATGGGGGTTAACTATGGCTACACCTTC. Its protein product is CASSLSMGVNYGYTF. This sequence joins TRBV27 and TRBJ1-2; maybe TRBD1 (5 bases). Germline V gene data show CDR1 as MNHEY and CDR2 as SMNVEV (reference sequence). Trimming cost V 0 bases and J 1 base, with 9 bases left between them. CDR3 length: 15 amino acids.

This clonotype was recorded at least ten times. CDR3: CASSGTGFQETQYF. In DNA form, the CDR3 reads TGTGCCAGCAGTGGTACCGGGTTCCAAGAGACCCAGTACTTC. This rearrangement joins TRBV2 to TRBJ2-5; D remains ambiguous. The germline V gene encodes CDR1 SNHLY and CDR2 FYNNEI. The ends were cut back, 4 bases at V and 1 base at J, with 10 bases in the middle. CDR3 size: 14 residues.

CDR3 bases: TGTGCCAGCAGAGGGACTAGCGGGAGATTGGATCACGAGCAGTACTTC. As protein: CASRGTSGRLDHEQYF. The V gene is TRBV28, the J gene TRBJ2-7, with TRBD2 identical over 14 bases. Germline V gene sequence: CDR1 MDHEN, CDR2 SYDVKM. Trimming cost V 6 bases and J 5 bases; bases outside gene matches: 9. The CDR3 sequence is 16 residues long.

This chain connects TRBV6-2 or TRBV6-3 to TRBJ2-3; weak D call: TRBD2 (5 bases). CDR3 length equals 14 residues. CDR1 is MNHEY, CDR2 SVGEGT, per germline. The V end was cut by 1 base, the J end by 4 bases, with 9 bases between. The CDR3 region is CASSYFDYSDTQYF. DNA of the CDR3: TGTGCCAGCAGTTACTTTGACTACTCAGATACGCAGTATTTT.

The table lists this clonotype with many counts. The rearrangement links TRBV7-9 to TRBJ1-1, with TRBD1 matching over 7 bases. The CDR3 runs to 15 residues. The germline V gene encodes CDR1 SEHNR and CDR2 FQNEAQ (reference sequence). After removal of 3 bases from V and 2 bases from J, the junction contained 6 bases not matched to a gene. The CDR3 spells CASSFGGTDNTEAFF. In DNA form, the CDR3 reads TGTGCCAGCAGCTTTGGAGGGACAGACAACACTGAAGCTTTCTTT. Full variable domain (rest looked up from reference TRBV7-9 and TRBJ1-1): DTGVSQNPRHKITKRGQNVTFRCDPISEHNRLYWYRQTLGQGPEFLTYFQNEAQLEKSRLLSDRFSAERPKGSFSTLEIQRTEQGDSAMYLCASSFGGTDNTEAFFGQGTRLTVV.

The table lists this clonotype with many counts. This sequence joins TRBV6-2 or TRBV6-3 and TRBJ2-5, with TRBD2 identical over 9 bases. The junction had 4 bases not matched to a gene; V was cut back by 0 bases and J by 5 bases. The germline CDR1 and CDR2 sequences are MNHEY and SVGEGT. The CDR3 consists of 15 residues. The CDR3 region is CASSYSREGRETQYF. DNA of the CDR3: TGTGCCAGCAGTTACTCGCGGGAGGGCCGGGAGACCCAGTACTTC.

This clonotype was seen only a few times. The rearrangement links TRBV5-6 to TRBJ2-5; D remains ambiguous. CDR1 SGHDT and CDR2 YYEEEE come from the germline V gene. The CDR3 covers 13 residues. V was trimmed by 4 bases and J by 2 bases, leaving 9 bases between them. In DNA form, the CDR3 reads TGTGCCAGCAGCGCCGCCATACAAGAGACCCAGTACTTC. It is translated as CASSAAIQETQYF.